This TCR beta chain was sequenced in a study of T cell changes during pregnancy in multiple sclerosis. J gave up 6 bases and V 7 bases, and 8 bases lay outside the gene matches. The germline gives CDR1 SQVTM, CDR2 ANQGSEA. The CDR3 extends over 13 amino acids. The protocol was immunoSEQ multiplex PCR, while the TCRdb copy is restricted to in-frame clones and leaves out a portion. The sample contains 60,000 to 70,000 clones, around 92% of which appear only once. Source: peripheral blood, taken in the second trimester of pregnancy. The origin of this receptor is a female donor in good health, enrolled as a control in a pregnancy study. This rearrangement joins TRBV29-1 to TRBJ2-2; 7 nucleotides line up with TRBD1. The CDR3 sequence: CSATNGQAGELFF. The CDR3 DNA reads as TGCAGCGCCACCAACGGACAGGCCGGGGAGCTGTTTTTT.